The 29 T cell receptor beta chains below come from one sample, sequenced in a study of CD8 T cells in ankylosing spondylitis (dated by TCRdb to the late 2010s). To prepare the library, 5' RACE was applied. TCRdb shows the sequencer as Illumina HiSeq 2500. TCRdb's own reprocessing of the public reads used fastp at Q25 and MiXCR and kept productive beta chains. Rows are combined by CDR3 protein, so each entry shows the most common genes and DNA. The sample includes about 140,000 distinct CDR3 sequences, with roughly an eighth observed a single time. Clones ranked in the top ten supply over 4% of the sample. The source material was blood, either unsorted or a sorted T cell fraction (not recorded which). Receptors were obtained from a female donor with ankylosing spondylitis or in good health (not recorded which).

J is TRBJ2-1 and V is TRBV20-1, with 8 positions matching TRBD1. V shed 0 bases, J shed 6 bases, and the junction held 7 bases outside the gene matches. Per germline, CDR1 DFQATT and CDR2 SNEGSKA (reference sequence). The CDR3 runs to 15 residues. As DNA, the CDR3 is TGCAGTGCTAGAGATTGGGAAACAGGGGGCAATGAGCAGTTCTTC. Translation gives CSARDWETGGNEQFF.

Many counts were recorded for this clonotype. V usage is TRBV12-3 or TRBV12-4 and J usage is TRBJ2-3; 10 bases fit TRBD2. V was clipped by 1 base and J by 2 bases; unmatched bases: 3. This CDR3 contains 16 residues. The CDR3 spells CASSLGSGGYTDTQYF. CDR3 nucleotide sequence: TGTGCCAGCAGTTTAGGTAGCGGGGGGTACACAGATACGCAGTATTTT.

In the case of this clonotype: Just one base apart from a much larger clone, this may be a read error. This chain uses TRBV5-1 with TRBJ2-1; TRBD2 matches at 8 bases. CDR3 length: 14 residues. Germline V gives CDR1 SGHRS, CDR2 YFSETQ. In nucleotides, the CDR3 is TGCACCAGCAGCTCGGGACTAGGGGGCAATGAGCAGTTCTTC. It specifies CTSSSGLGGNEQFF. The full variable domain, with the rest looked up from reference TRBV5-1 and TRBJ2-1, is KAGVTQTPRYLIKTRGQQVTLSCSPISGHRSVSWYQQTPGQGLQFLFEYFSETQRNKGNFPGRFSGRQFSNSRSEMNVSTLELGDSALYLCTSSSGLGGNEQFFGPGTRLTVL.

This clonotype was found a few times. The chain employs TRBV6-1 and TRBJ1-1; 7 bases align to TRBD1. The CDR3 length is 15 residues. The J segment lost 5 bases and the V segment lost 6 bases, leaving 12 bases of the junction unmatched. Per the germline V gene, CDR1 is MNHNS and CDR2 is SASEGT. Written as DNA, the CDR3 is TGTGCCAGCAGCCCAACAGGGGTACGGAAGACTGAAGCTTTCTTT. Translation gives CASSPTGVRKTEAFF.

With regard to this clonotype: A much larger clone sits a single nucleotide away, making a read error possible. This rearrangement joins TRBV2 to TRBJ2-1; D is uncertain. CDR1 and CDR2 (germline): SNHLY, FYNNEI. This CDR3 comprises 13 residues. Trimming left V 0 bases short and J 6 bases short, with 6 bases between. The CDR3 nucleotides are TGTGCCAGCAGTGAAGCGGGCTGCAATGAGCAGTTCTTC. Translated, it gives CASSEAGCNEQFF.

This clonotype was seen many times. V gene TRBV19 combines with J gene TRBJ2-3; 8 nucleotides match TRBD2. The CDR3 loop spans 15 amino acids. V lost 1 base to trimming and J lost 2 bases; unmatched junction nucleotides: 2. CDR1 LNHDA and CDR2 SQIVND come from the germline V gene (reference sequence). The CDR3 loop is CASSIASGYTDTQYF. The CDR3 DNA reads TGTGCCAGTAGTATAGCTAGCGGGTACACAGATACGCAGTATTTT.

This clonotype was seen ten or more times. CDR3 region: CASSSGLAGYNEQFF. In nucleotides, the CDR3 is TGCGCCAGCAGCTCGGGACTAGCGGGCTACAATGAGCAGTTCTTC. This sequence joins TRBV5-1 and TRBJ2-1; the match to TRBD2 covers 12 bases. The V gene's germline CDR1 is SGHRS and CDR2 YFSETQ. The CDR3 has 15 residues. V gave up 3 bases and J gave up 3 bases; unmatched junction bases: 1.

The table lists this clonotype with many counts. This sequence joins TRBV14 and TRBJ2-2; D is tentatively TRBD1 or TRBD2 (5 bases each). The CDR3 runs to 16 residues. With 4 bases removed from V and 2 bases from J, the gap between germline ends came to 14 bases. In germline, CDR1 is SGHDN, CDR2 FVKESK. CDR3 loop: CASSPWDPYNTGELFF. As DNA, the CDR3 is TGTGCCAGCAGCCCGTGGGACCCGTATAACACCGGGGAGCTGTTTTTT.

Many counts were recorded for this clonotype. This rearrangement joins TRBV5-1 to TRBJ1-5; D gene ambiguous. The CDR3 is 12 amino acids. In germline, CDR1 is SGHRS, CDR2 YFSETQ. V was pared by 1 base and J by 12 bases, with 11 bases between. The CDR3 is CASSLTAGCQHF. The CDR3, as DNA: TGCGCCAGCAGCTTGACAGCTGGGTGCCAGCATTTT.

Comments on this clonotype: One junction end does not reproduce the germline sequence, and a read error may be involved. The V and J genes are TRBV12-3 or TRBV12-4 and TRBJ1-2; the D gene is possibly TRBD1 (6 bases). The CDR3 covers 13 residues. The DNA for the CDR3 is TGTGCCAGCAGTTACTCCGACAGGATAGGCGACCCCTTC. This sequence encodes CASSYSDRIGDPF.

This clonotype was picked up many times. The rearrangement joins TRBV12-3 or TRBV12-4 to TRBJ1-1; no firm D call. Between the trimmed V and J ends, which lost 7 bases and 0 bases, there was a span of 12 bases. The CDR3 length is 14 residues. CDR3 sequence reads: CASKADAMNTEAFF. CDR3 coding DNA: TGTGCCAGCAAGGCGGACGCCATGAACACTGAAGCTTTCTTT.

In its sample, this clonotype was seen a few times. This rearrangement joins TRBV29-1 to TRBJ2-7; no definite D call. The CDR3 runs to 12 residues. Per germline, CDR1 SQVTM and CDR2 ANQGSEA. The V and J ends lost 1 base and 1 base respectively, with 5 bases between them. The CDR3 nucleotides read TGCAGCGTTGAAGGCGATTCCTACGAGCAGTACTTC. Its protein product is CSVEGDSYEQYF.

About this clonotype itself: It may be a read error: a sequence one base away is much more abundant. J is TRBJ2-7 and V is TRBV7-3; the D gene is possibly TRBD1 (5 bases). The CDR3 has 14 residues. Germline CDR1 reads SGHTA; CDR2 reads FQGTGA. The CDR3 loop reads CACSSPQVSSEQYF. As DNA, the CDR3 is TGTGCCTGCAGCTCCCCACAGGTTTCAAGCGAGCAGTACTTC.

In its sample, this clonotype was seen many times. DNA for the CDR3: TGTGCCTGGACCCAGACCAGCGAAAAACTGTTTTTT. Amino acid sequence: CAWTQTSEKLFF. V and J are TRBV30 and TRBJ1-4; no firm D call. The CDR3 extends over 12 amino acids. V lost 4 bases and J lost 8, with 11 bases in between. Germline V lookup: CDR1 GTSNPN, CDR2 SVGIG (reference sequence).

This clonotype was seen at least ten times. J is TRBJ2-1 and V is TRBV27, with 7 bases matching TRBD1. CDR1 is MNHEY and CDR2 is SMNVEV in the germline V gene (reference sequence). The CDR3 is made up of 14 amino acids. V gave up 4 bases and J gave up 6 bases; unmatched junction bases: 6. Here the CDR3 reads CASSSTGPPNEQFF. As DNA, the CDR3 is TGTGCCAGCAGTTCGACAGGGCCCCCCAATGAGCAGTTCTTC.

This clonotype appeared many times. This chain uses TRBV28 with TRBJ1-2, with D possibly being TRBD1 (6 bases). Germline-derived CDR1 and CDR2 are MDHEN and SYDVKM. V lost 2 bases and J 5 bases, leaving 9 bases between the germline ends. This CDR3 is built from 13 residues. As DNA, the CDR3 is TGTGCCAGCAGTTTAGAAGGGGGGTATGGCTACACCTTC. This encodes CASSLEGGYGYTF.

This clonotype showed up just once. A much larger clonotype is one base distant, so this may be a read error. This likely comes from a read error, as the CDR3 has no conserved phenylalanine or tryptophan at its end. The CDR3 DNA sequence: TGCAGCGCCCGGACAGGCACTAACTATGGCTACACCCTC. Translating it yields CSARTGTNYGYTL. J is TRBJ1-2 and V is TRBV29-1, with 7 nucleotides matching TRBD1. Trimming took 7 bases from V and 0 from J; bases not matched to a gene: 5. The V gene's germline CDR1 is SQVTM and CDR2 ANQGSEA. This CDR3 has 13 residues.

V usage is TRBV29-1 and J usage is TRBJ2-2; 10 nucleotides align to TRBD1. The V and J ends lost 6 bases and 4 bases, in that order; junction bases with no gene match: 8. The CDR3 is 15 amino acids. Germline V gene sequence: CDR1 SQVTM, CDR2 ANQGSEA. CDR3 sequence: CSVRNRTGGTGELFF. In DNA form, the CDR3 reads TGCAGCGTCCGGAATCGGACAGGGGGCACCGGGGAGCTGTTTTTT.

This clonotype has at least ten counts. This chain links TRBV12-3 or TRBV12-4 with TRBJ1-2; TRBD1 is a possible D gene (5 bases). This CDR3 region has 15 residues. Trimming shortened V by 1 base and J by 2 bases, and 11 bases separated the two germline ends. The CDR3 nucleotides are TGTGCCAGCAGTTTAGGGCAGGGCCACAACTATGGCTACACCTTC. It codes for CASSLGQGHNYGYTF.

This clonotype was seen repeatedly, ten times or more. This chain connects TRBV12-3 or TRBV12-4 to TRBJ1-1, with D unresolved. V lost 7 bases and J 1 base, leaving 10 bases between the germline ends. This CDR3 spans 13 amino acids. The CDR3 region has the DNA TGTGCCAGCACCCGGGCAGGGAACACTGAAGCTTTCTTT. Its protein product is CASTRAGNTEAFF.

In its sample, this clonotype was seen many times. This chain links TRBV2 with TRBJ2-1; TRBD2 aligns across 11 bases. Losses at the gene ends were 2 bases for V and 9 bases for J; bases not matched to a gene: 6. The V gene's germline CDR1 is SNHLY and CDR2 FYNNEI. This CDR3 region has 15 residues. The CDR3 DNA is TGTGCCAGCAGTGAAAACGCTAGCGGGAGGCGTGAGCAGTTCTTC. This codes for CASSENASGRREQFF.

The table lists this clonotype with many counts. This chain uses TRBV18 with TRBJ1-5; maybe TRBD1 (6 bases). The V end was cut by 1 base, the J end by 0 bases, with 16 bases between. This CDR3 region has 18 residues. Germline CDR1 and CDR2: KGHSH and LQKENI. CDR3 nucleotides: TGTGCCAGCTCACCACTGACAGGATTGAAGTATAGCAATCAGCCCCAGCATTTT. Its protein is CASSPLTGLKYSNQPQHF. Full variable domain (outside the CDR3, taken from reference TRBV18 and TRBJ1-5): NAGVMQNPRHLVRRRGQEARLRCSPMKGHSHVYWYRQLPEEGLKFMVYLQKENIIDESGMPKERFSAEFPKEGPSILRIQQVVRGDSAAYFCASSPLTGLKYSNQPQHFGDGTRLSIL.

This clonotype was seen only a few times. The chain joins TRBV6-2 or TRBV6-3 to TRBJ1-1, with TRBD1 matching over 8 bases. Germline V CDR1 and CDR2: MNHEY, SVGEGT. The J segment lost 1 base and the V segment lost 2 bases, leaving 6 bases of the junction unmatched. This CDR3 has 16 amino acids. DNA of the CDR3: TGTGCCAGCAGTTACCCGGCGACAGGGGAGAACACTGAAGCTTTCTTT. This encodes CASSYPATGENTEAFF.

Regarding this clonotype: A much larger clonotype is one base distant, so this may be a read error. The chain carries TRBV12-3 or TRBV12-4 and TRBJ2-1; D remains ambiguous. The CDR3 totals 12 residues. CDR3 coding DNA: TGTACCAGCAGTTTAAATCTTTATGAGCAGTTCTTC. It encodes CTSSLNLYEQFF.

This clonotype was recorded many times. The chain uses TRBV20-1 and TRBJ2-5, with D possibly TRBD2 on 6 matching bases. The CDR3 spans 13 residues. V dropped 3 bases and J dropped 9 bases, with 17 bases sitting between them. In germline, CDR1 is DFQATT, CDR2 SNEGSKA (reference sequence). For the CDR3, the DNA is TGCAGTGCTAGGGACTACTCCATCACGTCCCAGTACTTC. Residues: CSARDYSITSQYF.

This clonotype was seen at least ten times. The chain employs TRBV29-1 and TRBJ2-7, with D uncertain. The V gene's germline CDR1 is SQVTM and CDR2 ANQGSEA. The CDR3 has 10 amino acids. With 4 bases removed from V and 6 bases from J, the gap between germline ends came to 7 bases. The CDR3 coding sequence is TGCAGCGTTGGAGAATTCGAGCAGTACTTC. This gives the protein CSVGEFEQYF.

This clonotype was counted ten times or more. The DNA of the CDR3 is TGTGCCAGCAGTGAAAGCTTCTATGGCTACACCTTC. Translated: CASSESFYGYTF. The rearrangement joins TRBV25-1 to TRBJ1-2, with D uncertain. This CDR3 contains 12 residues. Germline V lookup: CDR1 MGHDK, CDR2 SYGVNS. The V end was cut by 2 bases, the J end by 4 bases, with 5 bases between.

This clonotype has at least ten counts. Here the CDR3 reads CSASSLVAGGIGELFF. The DNA of the CDR3 is TGCAGTGCTTCGAGTCTAGTTGCAGGGGGTATCGGGGAGCTGTTTTTT. This chain links TRBV20-1 with TRBJ2-2; 7 bases match TRBD1. Looked up from germline, CDR1 is DFQATT and CDR2 is SNEGSKA (reference sequence). This CDR3 comprises 16 residues. J was trimmed by 7 bases and V by 5 bases; bases with no gene match: 16.

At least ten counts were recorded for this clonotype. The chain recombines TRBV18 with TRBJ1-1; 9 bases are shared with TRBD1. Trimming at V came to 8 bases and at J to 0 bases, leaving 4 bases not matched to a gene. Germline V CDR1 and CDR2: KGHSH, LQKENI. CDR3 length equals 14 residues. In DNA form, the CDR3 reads TGTGCCAGCGGACAGGGGATCATGAACACTGAAGCTTTCTTT. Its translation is CASGQGIMNTEAFF. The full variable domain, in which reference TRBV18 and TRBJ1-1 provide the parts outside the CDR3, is NAGVMQNPRHLVRRRGQEARLRCSPMKGHSHVYWYRQLPEEGLKFMVYLQKENIIDESGMPKERFSAEFPKEGPSILRIQQVVRGDSAAYFCASGQGIMNTEAFFGQGTRLTVV.